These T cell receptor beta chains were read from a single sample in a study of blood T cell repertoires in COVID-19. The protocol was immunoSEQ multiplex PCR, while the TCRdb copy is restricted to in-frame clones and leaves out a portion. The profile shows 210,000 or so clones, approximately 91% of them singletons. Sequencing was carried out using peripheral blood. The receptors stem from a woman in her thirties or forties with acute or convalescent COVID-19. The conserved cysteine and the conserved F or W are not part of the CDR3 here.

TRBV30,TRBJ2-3,AWSVMGLSTDTQY
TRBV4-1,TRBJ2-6,ASSPTGYGANVLT
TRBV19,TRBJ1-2,ASSEGDRGSLGYT
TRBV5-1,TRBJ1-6,ASSSYQAPNSPLH
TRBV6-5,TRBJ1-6,ASSPRVGNSPLH
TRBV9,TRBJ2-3,ASSAMSGGVADTQY
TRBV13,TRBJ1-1,ASSFGQNTEAF
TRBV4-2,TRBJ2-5,ASSQTSGSAETQY
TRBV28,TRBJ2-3,ASSSPRNTDTQY
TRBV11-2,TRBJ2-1,ASSGGTSGNEQF
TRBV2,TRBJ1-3,ASSLEGVVSGNTIY
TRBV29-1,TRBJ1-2,SVWGEGNYGYT
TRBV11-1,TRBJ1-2,ASSPDSLYYGYT
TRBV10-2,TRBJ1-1,ASSGQLTGGGGMNTEAF
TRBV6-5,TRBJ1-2,ASSWDRWYGYT
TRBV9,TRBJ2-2,ASSVALLDYNTGELF
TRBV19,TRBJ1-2,ASSPPAGYGYT
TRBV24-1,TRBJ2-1,ATSEPSGNEQF
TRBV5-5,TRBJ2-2,ASRDKGAGELF
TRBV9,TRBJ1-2,ASTLAGGFDT
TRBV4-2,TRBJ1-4,ASSLDRAGEKLF
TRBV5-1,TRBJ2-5,ASSLNRDYETQY
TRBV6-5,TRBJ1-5,ASSYSSNQPQH
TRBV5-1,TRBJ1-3,ASSFEGAGGNTIY
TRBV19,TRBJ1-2,ASSRTPGQLLNYGYT
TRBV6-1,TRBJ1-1,ASSEGWGDRVKAF
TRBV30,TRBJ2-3,AWRRTSGGFNTQY
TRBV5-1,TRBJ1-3,ASSGTSGTQEIY
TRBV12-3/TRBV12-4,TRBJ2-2,ASSLVSTGELF
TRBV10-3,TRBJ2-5,AIKRGLQETQY
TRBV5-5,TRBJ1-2,AGGELNYGYT
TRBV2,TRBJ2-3,ASSASGLAGGDTQY
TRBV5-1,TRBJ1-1,ASNPVAGAPEAF